The 7 T cell receptor beta chains below all came from one sample that was sequenced in a study of T-cell memory formation after mild COVID-19. TCRdb redid the calling of the 5' RACE reads with MiXCR, one entry per CDR3 protein. The table records a few hundred thousand distinct CDR3 sequences, about 20% of them present only once. Sequencing was performed on PBMCs or a T cell subset sorted from them (not recorded which). The origin of the receptors is an adult woman who had mild COVID-19 (a few samples of this study predate the infection). Cell type and time point are not known.

This clonotype was observed a few times. This rearrangement joins TRBV15 to TRBJ1-2; no reliable D call. CDR3 length: 14 residues. Germline V CDR1 and CDR2: LNHNV, YYDKDF (reference sequence). The V and J ends lost 3 bases and 2 bases respectively, with 10 bases between them. This chain's CDR3 is CATSRDRSNYGYTF. DNA for the CDR3: TGTGCCACCAGCAGGGATAGATCAAACTATGGCTACACCTTC. The complete variable domain, with remaining parts taken from reference TRBV15 and TRBJ1-2, reads DAMVIQNPRYQVTQFGKPVTLSCSQTLNHNVMYWYQQKSSQAPKLLFHYYDKDFNNEADTPDNFQSRRPNTSFCFLDIRSPGLGDTAMYLCATSRDRSNYGYTFGSGTRLTVV.

This clonotype has only a few counts. CDR3 region: CAWSVNAPRTDTQYF. CDR3 nucleotide sequence: TGTGCCTGGAGTGTAAACGCGCCTAGGACAGATACGCAGTATTTT. The gene calls are TRBV30 and TRBJ2-3; D call uncertain. The germline gives CDR1 GTSNPN, CDR2 SVGIG (reference sequence). V lost 0 bases to trimming and J lost 3 bases, with 13 bases between them. The CDR3 spans 15 residues. Using reference TRBV30 and TRBJ2-3 for the parts outside the CDR3, the full variable domain is SQTIHQWPATLVQPVGSPLSLECTVEGTSNPNLYWYRQAAGRGLQLLFYSVGIGQISSEVPQNLSASRPQDRQFILSSKKLLLSDSGFYLCAWSVNAPRTDTQYFGPGTRLTVL.

The CDR3 sequence is CASTPGANGELFF. CDR3 nucleotide sequence: TGTGCCAGCACCCCGGGGGCGAACGGGGAGCTGTTTTTT. The chain carries TRBV2 and TRBJ2-2, with D perhaps matching TRBD1 or TRBD2 (6 bases each). With 7 bases removed from V and 7 bases from J, the gap between germline ends came to 13 bases. Germline lookup yields CDR1 SNHLY and CDR2 FYNNEI. CDR3 length: 13 residues.

The V gene is TRBV24-1, the J gene TRBJ1-1; tentative D call: TRBD1 (6 bases). CDR1 is KGHDR and CDR2 is SFDVKD in the germline V gene. CDR3 length: 13 amino acids. The V and J ends lost 12 bases and 2 bases respectively, with 15 bases between them. The CDR3 is CALLRTDNTEAFF. DNA for the CDR3: TGTGCCTTGTTACGGACAGACAACACTGAAGCTTTCTTT.

V and J are TRBV15 and TRBJ1-6; no firm D call. With 2 bases removed from V and 7 bases from J, the gap between germline ends came to 15 bases. There are 16 residues in the CDR3. Germline V gene sequence: CDR1 LNHNV, CDR2 YYDKDF (reference sequence). The CDR3 spells CATSRPTPAGNSPLHF. The CDR3 DNA follows: TGTGCCACCAGCAGACCAACGCCAGCGGGGAATTCACCCCTCCACTTT.

This clonotype was seen more than once but under ten times. The chain joins TRBV7-9 to TRBJ2-1, with D tentatively TRBD2 (5 bases). CDR1 and CDR2 (germline): SEHNR, FQNEAQ (reference sequence). The ends were cut back, 4 bases at V and 0 bases at J, with 10 bases in the middle. The CDR3 has 15 residues. CDR3 in DNA: TGTGCCAGCAGCTCTAGCAAAAGCTCCTACAATGAGCAGTTCTTC. This gives the protein CASSSSKSSYNEQFF.

This clonotype was seen repeatedly, ten times or more. The V gene is TRBV12-3 or TRBV12-4, the J gene TRBJ1-2, with 10 bases matching TRBD1. The V segment lost 6 bases and the J segment 8 bases; nucleotides outside the gene matches: 12. The CDR3 is 15 amino acids. CDR3 sequence reads: CASRRRGTGENGYTF. CDR3 nucleotide sequence: TGTGCCAGCAGGCGCAGGGGGACAGGGGAAAACGGCTACACCTTC.